The rows below give T cell receptor beta chains drawn from one sample of a study of cytomegalovirus exposure and HLA in healthy donors. The method was immunoSEQ multiplex PCR; TCRdb's version includes in-frame clones alone and lacks a portion of them. The sample yields more than 95,000 clones, over 60% seen once. Sequenced: PBMCs. The source of these receptors is a man aged 50-60 years in good health and CMV-seronegative. Both conserved end residues are part of each CDR3. The D gene is left open where the match is weak. Some rows mark clone size as missing; the rest say once, few, many or name a class of expanded clone.

TRBV4-3	TRBJ2-7	TRBD2	-	CASSQALAGGYEQYF	TGCGCCAGCAGCCAAGCACTAGCGGGGGGCTACGAGCAGTACTTC
TRBV11-3	TRBJ2-1	TRBD2	-	CASSLALTSGWHEQFF	TGTGCCAGCAGCTTAGCCCTGACTAGCGGCTGGCATGAGCAGTTCTTC
TRBV19	TRBJ1-5	TRBD1	-	CASSIDGGQGQPQHF	TGTGCCAGTAGTATAGATGGGGGACAGGGTCAGCCCCAGCATTTT
TRBV7-9	TRBJ1-2	-	-	CSSSSREGYGYTF	TGTTCCAGCAGCTCCCGGGAGGGCTATGGCTACACCTTC
TRBV28	TRBJ2-3	-	-	CASTVPGADTQYF	TGTGCCAGCACTGTGCCGGGGGCAGATACGCAGTATTTT
TRBV4-3	TRBJ2-3	TRBD2	-	CASSPRLASDTQYF	TGCGCCAGCAGCCCCCGACTAGCGTCAGATACGCAGTATTTT
TRBV27	TRBJ2-5	-	-	CASTRTPRPGETQYF	TGTGCCAGCACCCGGACTCCTCGACCCGGAGAGACCCAGTACTTC
TRBV7-9	TRBJ1-1	TRBD1	-	CSSSLGTGEAFF	TGTTCCAGCAGCTTAGGGACAGGCGAAGCTTTCTTT
TRBV5-1	TRBJ2-4	-	-	CASSSRPGLGVNIQYF	TGCGCCAGCAGCTCGAGACCGGGATTAGGTGTAAACATTCAGTACTTC
TRBV7-6	TRBJ1-1	-	-	CASSTVELNTEAFF	TGTGCCAGCAGCACGGTTGAACTGAACACTGAAGCTTTCTTT
TRBV7-2	TRBJ2-7	-	-	CASSQTGIYYEQYF	TGTGCCAGCAGCCAAACAGGGATATACTACGAGCAGTACTTC
TRBV28	TRBJ1-3	-	-	CASSPPMRGNTIYF	TGTGCCAGCAGTCCCCCCATGCGGGGAAACACCATATATTTT
TRBV27	TRBJ2-6	-	-	CASSFGLRRMGANVLTF	TGTGCCAGCAGTTTCGGGCTGCGGAGGATGGGGGCCAACGTCCTGACTTTC
TRBV4-2	TRBJ1-5	-	few	CASSQDMGRPQHF	TGTGCCAGCAGCCAAGATATGGGGCGGCCCCAGCATTTT
TRBV5-1	TRBJ2-4	-	-	CASSLEGAKNIQYF	TGCGCCAGCAGCTTGGAAGGGGCAAAAAACATTCAGTACTTC
TRBV29-1	TRBJ2-3	-	-	CSVEPYLGRGTDTQYF	TGCAGCGTTGAGCCCTACCTTGGGCGAGGGACAGATACGCAGTATTTT
TRBV7-9	TRBJ1-3	-	-	CASSLVGGTGNTIYF	TGTGCCAGCAGCTTAGTAGGAGGGACTGGAAACACCATATATTTT
TRBV15	TRBJ2-7	-	few	CATSRDSAGYEQYF	TGTGCCACCAGCAGAGATTCGGCAGGGTACGAGCAGTACTTC
TRBV5-4	TRBJ2-2	TRBD2	-	CASSGSGGHTGELFF	TGTGCCAGCAGCGGAAGCGGGGGTCACACCGGGGAGCTGTTTTTT
TRBV4-1	TRBJ1-2	TRBD1	-	CASSQPPTGTGGGYTF	TGCGCCAGCAGCCAACCTCCTACCGGGACAGGAGGGGGCTACACCTTC
TRBV6-1	TRBJ2-4	-	-	CASSLDIGKSIQYF	TGTGCCAGCAGCCTGGACATTGGGAAAAGCATTCAGTACTTC
TRBV5-4	TRBJ2-3	-	few	CASTTTAADTQYF	TGTGCCAGCACCACCACGGCGGCAGATACGCAGTATTTT
TRBV6-1	TRBJ2-2	TRBD2	-	CASSDPGGGSANTGELFF	TGTGCCAGCAGTGACCCCGGGGGGGGTAGTGCGAACACCGGGGAGCTGTTTTTT
TRBV5-1	TRBJ2-1	TRBD2	-	CASSPGLAGGEQFF	TGCGCCAGCAGCCCGGGACTAGCGGGGGGGGAGCAGTTCTTC